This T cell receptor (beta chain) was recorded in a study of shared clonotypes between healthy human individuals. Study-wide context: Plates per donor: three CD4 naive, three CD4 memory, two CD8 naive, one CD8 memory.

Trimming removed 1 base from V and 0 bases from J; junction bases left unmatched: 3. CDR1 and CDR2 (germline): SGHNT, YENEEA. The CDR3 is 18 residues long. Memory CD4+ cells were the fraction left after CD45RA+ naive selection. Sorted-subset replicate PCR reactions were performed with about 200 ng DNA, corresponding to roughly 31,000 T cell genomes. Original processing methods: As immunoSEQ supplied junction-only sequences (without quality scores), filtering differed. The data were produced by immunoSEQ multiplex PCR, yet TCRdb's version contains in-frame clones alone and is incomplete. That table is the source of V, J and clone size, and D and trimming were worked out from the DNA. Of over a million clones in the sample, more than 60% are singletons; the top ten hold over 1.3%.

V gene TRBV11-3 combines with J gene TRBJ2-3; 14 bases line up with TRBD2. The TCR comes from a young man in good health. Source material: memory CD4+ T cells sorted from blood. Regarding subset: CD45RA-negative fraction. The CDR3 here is CASSLGTSGGTSTDTQYF. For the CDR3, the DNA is TGTGCCAGCAGCTTAGGGACTAGCGGGGGGACTAGCACAGATACGCAGTATTTT.